This TCR beta chain was recorded in a study of blood T cells in healthy people across ages. Points from the study as a whole: Age advanced and TCR beta diversity per million T cells fell, roughly linearly.

The use of a sample-barcoded 5' primer and a J-beta primer mix characterized a second PCR of roughly 6 to 11 cycles. A tag from a template-switch adaptor with 12 random nucleotides marked each cDNA molecule. TCRdb reprocessed the 5' RACE reads via MiXCR and lists one record per CDR3 protein. The sample has about 1.6 million distinct CDR3 sequences; 30% to 35% are singletons. The ends were cut back, 6 bases at V and 4 bases at J, with 16 bases in the middle. Germline assignment: CDR1 SNHLY and CDR2 FYNNEI. The CDR3 extends over 15 amino acids. This clonotype came up a few times. Antigen unknown. Each sample yielded at least 6 million isolated PBMCs. Each sample provided at least 5.5 micrograms of extracted total RNA.

This chain uses TRBV2 with TRBJ2-1; possible D gene TRBD2, 5 bases. This receptor was identified in a young woman in good health. The sequencing sample was made of blood. The CDR3 region has the DNA TGTGCCAGCAGCGGAGGCGGTGAGGCTTACAATGAGCAGTTCTTC. It encodes CASSGGGEAYNEQFF.